The clone carrying this TCR beta chain was seen more than once but under ten times. Its cognate antigen is unknown. Generated by immunoSEQ multiplex PCR, the TCRdb table keeps only in-frame clones and is missing some. The table has about 120,000 clones, 75% to 90% seen once. This record belongs to a study of cytomegalovirus exposure and HLA in healthy donors. Looking at the study overall: A later analysis reported the same platform for the roughly 120 validation repertoires and the approximately 700 first-cohort repertoires. Study results and caveats: The tendency of first-cohort TCR clusters to co-occur in the 95 to 150 validation repertoires was the finding of a later analysis. The CMV antigen specificity of three CMV-associated chains was confirmed through in vitro analysis. Rare TCR sequences predominated, though certain public TCRs were found in many donors.

Between the trimmed V and J ends, which lost 5 bases and 6 bases, there was a span of 13 bases. Germline loops: CDR1 MNHEY, CDR2 SMNVEV (reference sequence). This CDR3 is 14 amino acids long. V usage is TRBV27 and J usage is TRBJ2-2, with TRBD2 as a possible D gene (5 bases). The receptor was isolated from a man aged 18 to 29 in good health and CMV-seropositive. Sequencing was performed on PBMCs. For the CDR3, the DNA is TGTGCCAGCAGTCCTCGGGATGGTTCCGGGGAGCTGTTTTTT. Its protein product is CASSPRDGSGELFF.